This T cell receptor beta chain was profiled in a study of early T cells in non-severe SARS-CoV-2 infection. About the study: The sequenced material was bulk RNA from unsorted whole blood, and its chains were unpaired.

TCRdb processed the 5' RACE reads anew with MiXCR; each CDR3 protein has one entry. In the table there are about 22,000 distinct CDR3 sequences, roughly 5.3% of which are singletons. The table lists this clonotype with many counts. The CDR3 is 15 amino acids. V gave up 0 bases and J gave up 4 bases; unmatched junction bases: 3. Germline V gene lookup returns CDR1 MNHEY and CDR2 SVGAGI. Material: whole blood. This clonotype was obtained from an adult who was a healthcare worker with PCR-confirmed SARS-CoV-2 infection or an uninfected control (not recorded which). This sequence joins TRBV6-5 and TRBJ1-2, with TRBD1 identical over 9 bases. For the CDR3, the DNA is TGTGCCAGCAGTTACTCGGGACAGGGATCCTATGGCTACACCTTC. It specifies CASSYSGQGSYGYTF.